This is a list of T cell receptor beta chains from one sample in a study of blood T cell repertoires in COVID-19. Clones were read by immunoSEQ multiplex PCR, and TCRdb kept only the in-frame ones, dropping some. The data contain around 160,000 clones, around 80% of them singletons. Sequenced sample: peripheral blood. Receptors were obtained from a human donor in a cohort sampled during active COVID-19. Each CDR3 is given with its conserved first and last residue. The D gene is left open where the match is weak. Size is omitted from some rows. Given values are once, few, many or a class for expanded clones.

D gene	V gene	J gene	clone size	CDR3 protein	CDR3 DNA
TRBD1	TRBV19	TRBJ1-4	once	CASSPNRGEKLFF	TGTGCCAGTAGTCCGAACAGGGGCGAAAAACTGTTTTTT
TRBD2	TRBV4-3	TRBJ2-7	NA	CASSQESRRGNEQYF	TGCGCCAGCAGCCAAGAGAGTCGGCGGGGGAATGAGCAGTACTTC
TRBD2	TRBV15	TRBJ2-1	NA	CATSSDKGLADYNEQFF	TGTGCCACCAGCAGTGACAAGGGACTAGCGGATTACAATGAGCAGTTCTTC
NA	TRBV9	TRBJ1-1	NA	CASSGQTGGAFF	TGTGCCAGCAGCGGACAAACTGGAGGAGCTTTCTTT
NA	TRBV9	TRBJ2-1	NA	CASSVTGYNEQFF	TGTGCCAGCAGCGTTACAGGTTACAATGAGCAGTTCTTC
NA	TRBV7-6	TRBJ2-3	NA	CASSIRSGTSTDTQYF	TGTGCCAGCAGCATTCGTAGCGGTACTAGCACAGATACGCAGTATTTT
TRBD1	TRBV9	TRBJ2-2	few	CASNGDRDRGTTGELFF	TGTGCCAGCAATGGTGACCGGGACAGGGGAACAACCGGGGAGCTGTTTTTT
NA	TRBV19	TRBJ2-7	NA	CASTVNPGSTGEQYF	TGTGCCAGTACCGTAAACCCGGGATCGACTGGCGAGCAGTACTTC
TRBD2	TRBV5-6	TRBJ2-7	NA	CASSEAIREGWGNEQYF	TGTGCCAGCAGCGAAGCCATCCGGGAGGGATGGGGGAACGAGCAGTACTTC
NA	TRBV7-2	TRBJ2-2	NA	CASSLVEAGELFF	TGTGCCAGCAGCTTAGTGGAGGCCGGGGAGCTGTTTTTT
TRBD1	TRBV7-2	TRBJ2-3	NA	CASSPDVGQGYF	TGTGCCAGCAGCCCAGACGTAGGACAGGGTTATTTT
TRBD2	TRBV11-3	TRBJ2-7	few	CASSFGLVTYEQYF	TGTGCCAGCAGCTTCGGACTAGTAACCTACGAGCAGTACTTC
NA	TRBV5-1	TRBJ1-1	NA	CASSARARGNTEAFF	TGCGCCAGCAGCGCCCGGGCCCGGGGAAACACTGAAGCTTTCTTT
TRBD1	TRBV27	TRBJ1-2	NA	CASSFIQGIGGYTF	TGTGCCAGCAGTTTCATACAGGGGATTGGCGGCTACACCTTC
NA	TRBV6-5	TRBJ1-2	NA	CASSYFGQSLNYGYTF	TGTGCCAGCAGTTACTTCGGACAGTCCCTTAACTATGGCTACACCTTC
TRBD2	TRBV5-1	TRBJ2-1	few	CASSLVPWEGEQFF	TGCGCCAGCAGCTTGGTCCCGTGGGAGGGTGAGCAGTTCTTC
NA	TRBV18	TRBJ2-7	once	CASSPGGYEQYF	TGTGCCAGCTCACCAGGAGGGTACGAGCAGTACTTC
TRBD1	TRBV7-9	TRBJ2-2	NA	CASSSVDRGLGELFF	TGTGCCAGCAGCTCCGTTGACAGGGGCCTAGGGGAGCTGTTTTTT
NA	TRBV10-1	TRBJ2-3	NA	CASRLGAGAGDTQYF	TGCGCCAGCCGACTAGGTGCGGGGGCGGGAGATACGCAGTATTTT
NA	TRBV28	TRBJ1-6	NA	CASSFGQGNSPLHF	TGTGCCAGCAGTTTTGGGCAGGGTAACTCACCCCTCCACTTT
TRBD1	TRBV9	TRBJ1-2	NA	CASSAQGAASYGYTF	TGTGCCAGCAGCGCCCAGGGGGCCGCTTCCTATGGCTACACCTTC
NA	TRBV5-6	TRBJ2-2	NA	CASSFPQVDTGELFF	TGTGCCAGCAGCTTCCCGCAGGTCGACACCGGGGAGCTGTTTTTT
NA	TRBV28	TRBJ1-2	NA	CASTEPGRDYGYTF	TGTGCCAGCACCGAGCCGGGGAGAGACTATGGCTACACCTTC
TRBD1	TRBV29-1	TRBJ1-4	few	CSAAQGVAEKLFF	TGCAGCGCTGCACAGGGGGTGGCTGAAAAACTGTTTTTT
NA	TRBV6-6	TRBJ2-7	once	CASSYRGARDADEQYF	TGTGCCAGCAGTTACCGGGGCGCGCGGGATGCCGACGAGCAGTACTTC
TRBD1	TRBV19	TRBJ1-6	once	CASSTKGAPNSPLHF	TGTGCCAGTAGTACTAAGGGGGCGCCTAATTCACCCCTCCACTTT
TRBD2	TRBV2	TRBJ2-7	NA	CASSEGTSGYSYEQYF	TGTGCCAGCAGTGAAGGGACTAGCGGGTACTCCTACGAGCAGTACTTC
TRBD2	TRBV18	TRBJ2-1	NA	CASSPPRLAAHVEQFF	TGTGCCAGCTCACCACCGCGCCTAGCGGCACACGTTGAGCAGTTCTTC
NA	TRBV25-1	TRBJ1-5	NA	CASREGNSNQPQHF	TGTGCCAGCAGGGAGGGAAATAGCAATCAGCCCCAGCATTTT
TRBD2	TRBV9	TRBJ2-1	once	CASSVGGGPYNEQFF	TGTGCCAGCAGCGTAGGGGGGGGTCCCTACAATGAGCAGTTCTTC
NA	TRBV9	TRBJ1-3	NA	CASSVGGITGNTIYF	TGTGCCAGCAGCGTAGGGGGCATTACTGGAAACACCATATATTTT
NA	TRBV3-1/TRBV3-2	TRBJ2-7	NA	CASSATGPGEQYF	TGTGCCAGCAGCGCCACAGGCCCCGGCGAGCAGTACTTC
TRBD1	TRBV28	TRBJ1-2	few	CASSDSGQGREGYTF	TGTGCCAGCAGTGACAGCGGACAGGGGAGGGAAGGCTACACCTTC
NA	TRBV7-9	TRBJ1-1	NA	CASSPRGRMNTEAFF	TGTGCCAGCAGCCCACGGGGGAGGATGAACACTGAAGCTTTCTTT
NA	TRBV19	TRBJ1-1	once	CASSITPGKNTEAFF	TGTGCCAGTAGTATCACGCCAGGGAAGAACACTGAAGCTTTCTTT
TRBD1	TRBV28	TRBJ1-3	NA	CASSTGTGGNTIYF	TGTGCCAGCAGTACCGGGACAGGGGGAAACACCATATATTTT
NA	TRBV7-9	TRBJ1-4	NA	CASSLGWEEKLFF	TGTGCCAGCAGCTTAGGGTGGGAGGAAAAACTGTTTTTT
NA	TRBV29-1	TRBJ1-1	few	CSVEGQTGTEAFF	TGCAGCGTTGAAGGTCAGACAGGCACTGAAGCTTTCTTT
TRBD1	TRBV18	TRBJ1-1	NA	CASSPLRQGNPEAFF	TGTGCCAGCTCACCACTGCGACAGGGGAACCCTGAAGCTTTCTTT
TRBD1	TRBV9	TRBJ2-7	NA	CASSVMGTGSYEQYF	TGTGCCAGCAGCGTAATGGGGACAGGTTCCTACGAGCAGTACTTC
NA	TRBV6-1	TRBJ1-2	NA	CASSELRVMDGYTF	TGTGCCAGCAGTGAATTGAGGGTGATGGATGGCTACACCTTC
NA	TRBV9	TRBJ2-6	few	CASSASSTSGANVLTF	TGTGCCAGCAGCGCCAGTTCCACCTCTGGGGCCAACGTCCTGACTTTC
NA	TRBV11-3	TRBJ1-1	few	CASSVDSNTEAFF	TGTGCCAGCAGCGTTGACAGCAACACTGAAGCTTTCTTT
TRBD1	TRBV7-9	TRBJ2-7	NA	CASSLEQGIFYEQYF	TGTGCCAGCAGCTTAGAACAGGGGATATTTTACGAGCAGTACTTC
NA	TRBV18	TRBJ1-4	NA	CASSRGGEWEKLFF	TGTGCCAGCTCAAGAGGGGGTGAATGGGAAAAACTGTTTTTT
TRBD2	TRBV3-1/TRBV3-2	TRBJ2-1	NA	CASSQVAGVYNEQFF	TGTGCCAGCAGCCAAGTAGCGGGGGTCTACAATGAGCAGTTCTTC
NA	TRBV9	TRBJ2-5	few	CASSVGTTRETQYF	TGTGCCAGCAGCGTAGGGACTACGCGGGAGACCCAGTACTTC
NA	TRBV5-1	TRBJ1-1	NA	CASSSPAGAQNTEAFF	TGCGCCAGCAGCTCCCCTGCGGGGGCCCAGAACACTGAAGCTTTCTTT
NA	TRBV7-2	TRBJ1-1	NA	CASSLVRQGEAFF	TGTGCCAGCAGCTTAGTAAGGCAGGGAGAAGCTTTCTTT
NA	TRBV7-2	TRBJ2-7	NA	CASSSALGSYEQYF	TGTGCCAGCAGCTCCGCGCTAGGCTCCTACGAGCAGTACTTC
NA	TRBV6-5	TRBJ1-3	few	CASSYKGVAGNTIYF	TGTGCCAGCAGTTACAAGGGGGTTGCTGGAAACACCATATATTTT
TRBD1	TRBV7-9	TRBJ1-5	NA	CASSSTGAIQPQHF	TGTGCCAGCAGCAGCACAGGGGCGATTCAGCCCCAGCATTTT
TRBD1	TRBV3-1/TRBV3-2	TRBJ1-5	NA	CASSPQGAPGQPQHF	TGTGCCAGCAGTCCCCAGGGGGCCCCTGGGCAGCCCCAGCATTTT
NA	TRBV7-2	TRBJ1-3	NA	CASSFRMYSGNTIYF	TGTGCCAGCAGCTTCAGGATGTACTCTGGAAACACCATATATTTT